These 7 T cell receptor beta chains originate from one sample sequenced in a study of cytomegalovirus exposure and HLA in healthy donors. PCR was performed using 60 Vbeta and 13 Jbeta primers. Clones were read by immunoSEQ multiplex PCR, and TCRdb kept only the in-frame ones, dropping some. The sample has approximately 80,000 clones. The sample taken for sequencing was PBMCs. The receptor source for this set is a man younger than 35 in good health and CMV-seropositive.

This sequence joins TRBV5-6 and TRBJ2-2; D is possibly TRBD1 (7 bases). The CDR3 sequence is 15 residues long. The V gene's germline CDR1 is SGHDT and CDR2 YYEEEE. The ends were cut back, 4 bases at V and 3 bases at J, with 13 bases in the middle. The CDR3 nucleotides read TGTGCCAGCAGCAGGAGGGGGCTAGACACCGGGGAGCTGTTTTTT. Protein product: CASSRRGLDTGELFF.

The chain combines TRBV30 with TRBJ1-5, with 10 bases fitting TRBD1. V lost 2 bases and J lost 4; bases outside the gene matches: 11. The CDR3 contains 17 residues. Per the germline V gene, CDR1 is GTSNPN and CDR2 is SVGIG (reference sequence). The CDR3 sequence is CAWSRPGQGFANQPQHF. The CDR3 DNA follows: TGTGCCTGGAGTCGACCGGGACAGGGGTTTGCAAATCAGCCCCAGCATTTT. Drawing the rest from reference TRBV30 and TRBJ1-5, the complete variable domain is SQTIHQWPATLVQPVGSPLSLECTVEGTSNPNLYWYRQAAGRGLQLLFYSVGIGQISSEVPQNLSASRPQDRQFILSSKKLLLSDSGFYLCAWSRPGQGFANQPQHFGDGTRLSIL.

The genes are TRBV19 and TRBJ1-5; D is undetermined. Germline V gives CDR1 LNHDA, CDR2 SQIVND (reference sequence). V lost 9 bases and J lost 0, with 12 bases in between. The CDR3 spans 14 residues. CDR3 bases: TGTGCCAGCAAAAAATACAGTAGCAATCAGCCCCAGCATTTT. Translating gives CASKKYSSNQPQHF.

J is TRBJ1-2 and V is TRBV10-2, with D uncertain. V was trimmed by 0 bases and J by 4 bases, leaving 9 bases between them. This CDR3 has 14 amino acids. CDR1 and CDR2 (germline): WSHSY, SAAADI. The chain's CDR3 is CASSESGSFYGYTF. Written as DNA, the CDR3 is TGCGCCAGCAGTGAGTCGGGGAGCTTCTATGGCTACACCTTC.

The chain is built from TRBV5-1 and TRBJ2-1; D gene unclear. The CDR3 totals 15 residues. V was pared by 1 base and J by 0 bases, with 8 bases between. Germline lookup yields CDR1 SGHRS and CDR2 YFSETQ. The CDR3: CASSLSVSSYNEQFF. CDR3 DNA sequence: TGCGCCAGCAGCTTGTCCGTGAGCTCCTACAATGAGCAGTTCTTC.

The chain carries TRBV29-1 and TRBJ2-1; 7 bases map to TRBD1. Germline trimming cut 7 bases from V and 1 base from J; bases unmatched to any gene: 7. Looked up from germline, CDR1 is SQVTM and CDR2 is ANQGSEA. This CDR3 is built from 14 residues. The CDR3 loop reads CSGTTGKSYNEQFF. The CDR3 DNA reads TGCAGCGGAACGACAGGGAAATCCTACAATGAGCAGTTCTTC.

This rearrangement joins TRBV27 to TRBJ2-7; D gene unclear. Trimming took 0 bases from V and 2 from J, leaving 8 bases between them. Germline V lookup: CDR1 MNHEY, CDR2 SMNVEV (reference sequence). This CDR3 is 14 amino acids long. The CDR3 sequence is CASSLSGSPYEQYF. In nucleotides, the CDR3 is TGTGCCAGCAGTTTATCCGGGTCCCCCTACGAGCAGTACTTC.